This T cell receptor beta chain was captured in a study of cytomegalovirus exposure and HLA in healthy donors. Both 60 Vbeta primers and 13 Jbeta primers went into the PCR. Sequencing used immunoSEQ multiplex PCR; TCRdb keeps in-frame clones, though not all of them. Recorded for this sample: about 90,000 clones. Trimming took 3 bases from V and 6 from J; bases not matched to a gene: 7. The CDR3 consists of 16 residues. Germline V CDR1 and CDR2: SGHTA, FQGNSA. This TCR derives from a woman in her twenties or thirties in good health and CMV-seronegative. Sequenced material: PBMCs. The V and J genes are TRBV7-2 and TRBJ2-1, with 11 nucleotides matching TRBD2. In DNA form, the CDR3 reads TGTGCCAGCAGCTTTACTCTAGCGGGAGGCGTCAATGAGCAGTTCTTC. Its protein is CASSFTLAGGVNEQFF.